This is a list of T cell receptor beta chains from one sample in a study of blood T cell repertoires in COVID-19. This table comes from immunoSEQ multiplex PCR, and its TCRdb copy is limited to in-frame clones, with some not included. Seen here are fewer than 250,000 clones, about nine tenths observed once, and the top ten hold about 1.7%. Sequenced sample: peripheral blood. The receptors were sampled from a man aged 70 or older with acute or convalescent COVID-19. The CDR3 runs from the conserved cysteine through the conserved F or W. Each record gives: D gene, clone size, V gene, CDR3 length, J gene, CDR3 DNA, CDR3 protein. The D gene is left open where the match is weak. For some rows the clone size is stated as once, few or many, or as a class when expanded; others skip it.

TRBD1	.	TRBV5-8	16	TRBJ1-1	TGTGCCAGCAGCCGGCGGGACAGCTTCATGAACACTGAAGCTTTCTTT	CASSRRDSFMNTEAFF
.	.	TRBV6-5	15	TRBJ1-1	TGTGCCAGCAGGCCCGAGGGAGGGTTTGGAACTGAAGCTTTCTTT	CASRPEGGFGTEAFF
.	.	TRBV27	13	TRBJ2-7	TGTGCCAGCAGTTTACGGGATTCCTACGAGCAGTACTTC	CASSLRDSYEQYF
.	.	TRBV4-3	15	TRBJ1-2	TGCGCCAGCAGCCAAGAGTTCAGGAATAACTATGGCTACACCTTC	CASSQEFRNNYGYTF
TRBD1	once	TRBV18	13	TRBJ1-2	TGTGCCAGCTCACCCGGACAGGGTATTGGCTACACCTTC	CASSPGQGIGYTF
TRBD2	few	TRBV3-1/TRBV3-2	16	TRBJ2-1	TGTGCCAGCAGCCAGCCTGGCGGGAGACGCGGCGATGAGCAGTTCTTC	CASSQPGGRRGDEQFF
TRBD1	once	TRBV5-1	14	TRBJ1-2	TGCGCCAGCAGCTTGGGACAGGGCAAGTATGGCTACACCTTC	CASSLGQGKYGYTF
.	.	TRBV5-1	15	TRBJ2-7	TGCGCCAGCAGCTTGGACGCAGGGGGGTGGAACGAGCAGTACTTC	CASSLDAGGWNEQYF
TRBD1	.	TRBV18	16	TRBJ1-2	TGTGCCAGCTCACGTAGGGGGCAAGCTTCTAACTATGGCTACACCTTC	CASSRRGQASNYGYTF
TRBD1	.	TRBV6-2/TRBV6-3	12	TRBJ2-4	TGTGCCAGCAGCATCGGGCAGACAGGGAAGTACTTC	CASSIGQTGKYF
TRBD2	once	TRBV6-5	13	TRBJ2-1	TGTGCCAGCAGTAGCGGGATCTACAATGAGCAGTTCTTC	CASSSGIYNEQFF
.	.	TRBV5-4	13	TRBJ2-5	TGTGCCAGCAGCCAGCAGGTTCAAGAGACCCAGTACTTC	CASSQQVQETQYF
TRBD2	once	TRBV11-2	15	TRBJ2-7	TGTGCCAGCAGCCAAACTAGCGGGAGACGAAACGAGCAGTACTTC	CASSQTSGRRNEQYF
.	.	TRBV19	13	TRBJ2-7	TGTGCCAGTAGCGATACAAGCTCCTACGAGCAGTACTTC	CASSDTSSYEQYF
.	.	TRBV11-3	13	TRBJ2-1	TGTGCCAGCAGCTTAGTAGCGCACAATGAGCAGTTCTTC	CASSLVAHNEQFF
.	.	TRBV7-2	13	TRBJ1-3	TGTGCCAGCAGCTCCCAAGCCGGAAACACCATATATTTT	CASSSQAGNTIYF
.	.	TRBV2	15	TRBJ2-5	TGTGCCAGCAGTATCGGGACAACCTCGCGAGAGACCCAGTACTTC	CASSIGTTSRETQYF
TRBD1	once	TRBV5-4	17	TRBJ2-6	TGTGCCAGCAGCTTGCATCACAGGGGAGCTGGGGCCAACGTCCTGACTTTC	CASSLHHRGAGANVLTF
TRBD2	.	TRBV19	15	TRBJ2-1	TGTGCCAGTAGGGAAGCGGGAGCTCAATACAATGAGCAGTTCTTC	CASREAGAQYNEQFF
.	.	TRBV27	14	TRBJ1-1	TGTGCCAGCAGTTTCTACGCGATGAACACTGAAGCTTTCTTT	CASSFYAMNTEAFF
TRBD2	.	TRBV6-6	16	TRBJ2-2	TGTGCCAGCAGTCAGACTAGCGGGAGGGCCACCGGGGAGCTGTTTTTT	CASSQTSGRATGELFF
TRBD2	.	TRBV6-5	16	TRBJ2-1	TGTGCCAGCAGTTACTCGAGCGGGAACCTTGGGAATGAGCAGTTCTTC	CASSYSSGNLGNEQFF
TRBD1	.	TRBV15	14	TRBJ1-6	TGTGCCACCAGCAGCAGGACAGGGGATTCACCCCTCCACTTT	CATSSRTGDSPLHF
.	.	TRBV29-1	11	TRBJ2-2	TGCAGCGTGTCTAGGGGTGGGGAGCTGTTTTTT	CSVSRGGELFF